This TCR beta chain was identified during a study of T-cell memory formation after mild COVID-19. Study-wide context: In these data, TCR clusters were largely donor specific.

TCRdb itself ran the 5' RACE reads through MiXCR, one entry per CDR3 protein. The sample has 550,000 to 700,000 distinct CDR3 sequences, roughly a sixth seen once. This clonotype has only a few counts. Antigen specificity is unknown. Study conclusions and caveats: The study found balanced CD4/CD8 in clones contracting day 15 to 85 and a CD4+ lean in later expanders. The appearance of some responding clones in pre-infection memory suggested that cross-reactive memory joined. Whether second-wave clones peaking at day 37 were SARS-CoV-2 specific went unconfirmed.

The CDR3 loop spans 13 amino acids. Germline V gene lookup returns CDR1 SGHRS and CDR2 YFSETQ. Trimming took 0 bases from V and 9 from J, leaving 9 bases between them. The sequence came from an adult woman who had mild COVID-19 (a few samples of this study predate the infection). Cell type and time point are not known. The sequencing input was PBMCs or a T cell subset sorted from them (not recorded which). The V gene is TRBV5-1, the J gene TRBJ2-2; possible D gene TRBD1, 6 bases. The CDR3 nucleotides are TGCGCCAGCAGCTTGGATGGGGGCCGGGAGCTGTTTTTT. Translated, it gives CASSLDGGRELFF. The full variable domain, its missing parts supplied by reference TRBV5-1 and TRBJ2-2, is KAGVTQTPRYLIKTRGQQVTLSCSPISGHRSVSWYQQTPGQGLQFLFEYFSETQRNKGNFPGRFSGRQFSNSRSEMNVSTLELGDSALYLCASSLDGGRELFFGEGSRLTVL.